A selection of T cell receptor beta chains follows, all from one sample in a study of T cell changes during pregnancy in multiple sclerosis. The assay was immunoSEQ multiplex PCR, and TCRdb's table has in-frame clones only and misses some. The data contain tens of thousands of clones, 90% to 95% of them singletons. The sample here was peripheral blood, taken in the second trimester of pregnancy. These receptors came from a female donor with multiple sclerosis, enrolled in a pregnancy study. The CDR3 runs from the conserved cysteine through the conserved F or W. The D gene is left open where the match is weak. The size entry is marked missing in some rows and otherwise reads once, few, many or a size class.

j_gene,abundance,d_gene,v_gene,CDR3aa,CDR3nt
TRBJ1-2,.,.,TRBV7-9,CASSLPEPGGYTF,TGTGCCAGCAGCTTACCGGAGCCTGGCGGCTACACCTTC
TRBJ2-2,once,TRBD2,TRBV6-7,CASTDSSGFGPNTGELFF,TGTGCCAGCACCGACTCTAGCGGGTTTGGTCCGAACACCGGGGAGCTGTTTTTT
TRBJ2-1,.,TRBD1,TRBV15,CATRIEPGTGDYNEQFF,TGTGCCACCAGAATTGAACCCGGGACAGGGGATTACAATGAGCAGTTCTTC
TRBJ2-7,.,.,TRBV19,CASSTTGSYEQYF,TGTGCCAGTAGTACCACAGGTTCTTACGAGCAGTACTTC
TRBJ1-5,.,TRBD1,TRBV18,CASSRTGDNQPQHF,TGTGCCAGCTCACGGACAGGGGACAATCAGCCCCAGCATTTT
TRBJ1-2,.,TRBD1,TRBV5-1,CASSLEGTGAYGYTF,TGCGCCAGCAGCTTGGAGGGGACAGGGGCGTATGGCTACACCTTC
TRBJ1-1,.,TRBD1,TRBV5-1,CASSPGTGITEAFF,TGCGCCAGCAGCCCAGGGACAGGGATCACTGAAGCTTTCTTT
TRBJ2-2,.,.,TRBV7-9,CASSLDGGSPTGELFF,TGTGCCAGCAGCTTAGATGGCGGAAGCCCCACCGGGGAGCTGTTTTTT
TRBJ1-2,.,TRBD1,TRBV6-5,CASGTGGNYGYTF,TGTGCCTCCGGCACAGGGGGCAACTATGGCTACACCTTC
TRBJ1-2,.,.,TRBV30,CACGHTYGYTF,TGTGCCTGCGGACACACCTATGGCTACACCTTC
TRBJ1-2,.,.,TRBV4-2,CASSHVTDRTRGDYGYTF,TGTGCCAGCAGCCATGTAACCGACAGGACGCGAGGGGACTATGGCTACACCTTC
TRBJ2-7,.,TRBD2,TRBV11-2,CASSSRLAVSPYEQYF,TGTGCCAGCAGCTCCCGACTAGCTGTATCCCCCTACGAGCAGTACTTC
TRBJ2-1,.,.,TRBV28,CASSPQGFGLHDEQFF,TGTGCCAGCAGCCCTCAGGGTTTCGGGCTCCACGATGAGCAGTTCTTC
TRBJ2-4,.,.,TRBV2,CASSARQRNIQYF,TGTGCCAGCAGTGCCCGACAGCGAAACATTCAGTACTTC
TRBJ2-5,.,TRBD2,TRBV5-8,CASSVGTSGSFTQETQYF,TGTGCCAGCAGCGTAGGGACTAGCGGGAGTTTCACCCAAGAGACCCAGTACTTC
TRBJ1-1,.,.,TRBV4-1,CASSQAFGNTEAFF,TGCGCCAGCAGCCAAGCATTCGGGAACACTGAAGCTTTCTTT